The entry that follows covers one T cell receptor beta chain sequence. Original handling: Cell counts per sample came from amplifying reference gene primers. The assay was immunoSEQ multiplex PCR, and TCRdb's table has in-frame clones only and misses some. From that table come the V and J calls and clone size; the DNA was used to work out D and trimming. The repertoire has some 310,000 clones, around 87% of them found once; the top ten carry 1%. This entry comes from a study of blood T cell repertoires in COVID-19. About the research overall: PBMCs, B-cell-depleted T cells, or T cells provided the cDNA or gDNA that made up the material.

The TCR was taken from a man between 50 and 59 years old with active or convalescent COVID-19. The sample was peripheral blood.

The CDR3 sequence is CASSDRGAEEKLFF. The CDR3 DNA is TGTGCCAGCAGCGACAGGGGTGCGGAGGAAAAACTGTTTTTT. This chain joins TRBV6-6 and TRBJ1-4; 8 bases map to TRBD1. The CDR3 is 14 residues long. Germline values: CDR1 MNHNY, CDR2 SVGAGI (reference sequence). The J segment lost 8 bases and the V segment lost 6 bases, leaving 8 bases of the junction unmatched.